Listed below are T cell receptor beta chains from one sample, sequenced in a study of brain T cells in children with intractable seizures. Generated by immunoSEQ multiplex PCR, the TCRdb table keeps only in-frame clones and is missing some. In the table there are about 350,000 clones, over 85% of which are singletons. This material consisted of peripheral blood, taken roughly 5 months after surgery. The receptors shown here come from a boy younger than two with tuberous sclerosis and intractable seizures. Each CDR3 is given with its conserved first and last residue. Fields, in order: V gene, D gene, clone size, J gene, CDR3 protein, CDR3 DNA. The D gene is left open where the match is weak. Rows may omit the clone size; those that give it use once, few, many or a size class.

V: TRBV5-1
D: TRBD2
size: .
J: TRBJ2-3
CDR3: CASTSGLAGDTQYF
DNA: TGCGCCAGCACCTCGGGACTAGCGGGAGATACGCAGTATTTT

V: TRBV7-8
D: .
size: .
J: TRBJ2-1
CDR3: CASSQSDRHEQFF
DNA: TGTGCCAGCAGCCAATCGGACCGTCATGAGCAGTTCTTC

V: TRBV30
D: .
size: .
J: TRBJ2-7
CDR3: CAWTSISYEQYF
DNA: TGTGCCTGGACATCGATTTCCTACGAGCAGTACTTC

V: TRBV7-9
D: TRBD1
size: .
J: TRBJ1-1
CDR3: CASSLEGANTEAFF
DNA: TGTGCCAGCAGCTTGGAGGGGGCGAACACTGAAGCTTTCTTT

V: TRBV6-5
D: .
size: .
J: TRBJ2-1
CDR3: CASSYRGVKTFNEQFF
DNA: TGTGCCAGCAGTTACAGGGGGGTTAAAACTTTCAATGAGCAGTTCTTC

V: TRBV25-1
D: .
size: .
J: TRBJ2-7
CDR3: CASSEWVDAREQYF
DNA: TGTGCCAGCAGTGAATGGGTGGACGCTCGCGAGCAGTACTTC

V: TRBV19
D: TRBD1
size: .
J: TRBJ1-1
CDR3: CASRIQGAEAFF
DNA: TGTGCCAGTAGAATACAGGGGGCTGAAGCTTTCTTT

V: TRBV5-1
D: TRBD2
size: few
J: TRBJ2-5
CDR3: CASTSGGAWQETQYF
DNA: TGCGCCAGTACTAGCGGGGGGGCTTGGCAAGAGACCCAGTACTTC

V: TRBV3-1/TRBV3-2
D: .
size: .
J: TRBJ1-6
CDR3: CASSRRGGTSSTRLNSPLHF
DNA: TGTGCCAGCAGCCGAAGGGGAGGGACATCGAGTACCAGGTTAAATTCACCCCTCCACTTT

V: TRBV19
D: TRBD1
size: .
J: TRBJ1-6
CDR3: CATGTGETPLHF
DNA: TGTGCCACCGGGACAGGGGAAACACCCCTCCACTTT

V: TRBV3-1/TRBV3-2
D: TRBD1
size: .
J: TRBJ1-4
CDR3: CASGQGGEKLFF
DNA: TGTGCCAGCGGACAGGGAGGTGAAAAACTGTTTTTT

V: TRBV19
D: TRBD1
size: .
J: TRBJ1-2
CDR3: CAISRDRGSGYTF
DNA: TGTGCCATCTCCCGGGACAGGGGTTCTGGCTACACCTTC

V: TRBV3-1/TRBV3-2
D: TRBD2
size: .
J: TRBJ2-1
CDR3: CASSQVVLAGGRNEQFF
DNA: TGTGCCAGCAGCCAGGTCGTACTAGCGGGAGGTCGGAATGAGCAGTTCTTC

V: TRBV7-9
D: .
size: .
J: TRBJ2-2
CDR3: CASSPLAVGFAGELFF
DNA: TGTGCCAGCAGCCCATTGGCGGTGGGGTTTGCCGGGGAGCTGTTTTTT

V: TRBV11-3
D: .
size: .
J: TRBJ2-5
CDR3: CASSLDPPSWGQETQYF
DNA: TGTGCCAGCAGCTTAGATCCCCCCTCCTGGGGCCAAGAGACCCAGTACTTC

V: TRBV4-1
D: .
size: .
J: TRBJ2-5
CDR3: CASSQGPGIETQYF
DNA: TGCGCCAGCAGCCAAGGTCCAGGGATAGAGACCCAGTACTTC

V: TRBV20-1
D: .
size: .
J: TRBJ2-7
CDR3: CSARGTVAYEQYF
DNA: TGCAGTGCTCGTGGGACTGTTGCCTACGAGCAGTACTTC

V: TRBV6-1
D: .
size: .
J: TRBJ1-2
CDR3: CASSEALNKGGYGYTF
DNA: TGTGCCAGCAGTGAAGCGCTTAACAAAGGAGGCTATGGCTACACCTTC

V: TRBV21-1
D: .
size: .
J: TRBJ2-1
CDR3: CASSLLVESSYNEQFF
DNA: TGTGCCAGCAGCCTATTGGTGGAATCCTCCTACAATGAGCAGTTCTTC

V: TRBV4-1
D: TRBD2
size: .
J: TRBJ2-3
CDR3: CASSQDPSGDTDTQYF
DNA: TGCGCCAGCAGCCAAGATCCTAGCGGGGACACAGATACGCAGTATTTT

V: TRBV5-4
D: .
size: .
J: TRBJ1-5
CDR3: CASSLEQAAPQHF
DNA: TGTGCCAGCAGCTTGGAACAGGCAGCCCCCCAGCATTTT

V: TRBV11-2
D: TRBD1
size: .
J: TRBJ2-4
CDR3: CASTRDSLAKNIQYF
DNA: TGTGCCAGCACCCGGGACAGTTTAGCCAAAAACATTCAGTACTTC

V: TRBV11-3
D: .
size: .
J: TRBJ2-2
CDR3: CASSLEGGTGELFF
DNA: TGTGCCAGCAGCTTAGAAGGGGGCACCGGGGAGCTGTTTTTT

V: TRBV5-4
D: .
size: .
J: TRBJ1-2
CDR3: CASSPETVGGYTF
DNA: TGTGCCAGCAGCCCCGAAACCGTCGGGGGCTACACCTTC

V: TRBV19
D: .
size: few
J: TRBJ1-4
CDR3: CASSTPGTDEKLFF
DNA: TGTGCCAGTAGTACTCCAGGGACGGACGAAAAACTGTTTTTT

V: TRBV5-6
D: .
size: once
J: TRBJ2-1
CDR3: CASSLYNEQFF
DNA: TGTGCCAGCAGCTTGTACAATGAGCAGTTCTTC

V: TRBV2
D: TRBD2
size: .
J: TRBJ2-2
CDR3: CASRKGLASIGELFF
DNA: TGTGCCAGCCGAAAAGGACTAGCGTCCATCGGGGAGCTGTTTTTT

V: TRBV10-3
D: .
size: few
J: TRBJ1-3
CDR3: CAISKTGGSGNTIYF
DNA: TGTGCCATCAGTAAAACGGGGGGCTCTGGAAACACCATATATTTT

V: TRBV3-1/TRBV3-2
D: .
size: .
J: TRBJ2-5
CDR3: CASSQSHRETQYF
DNA: TGTGCCAGCAGCCAAAGTCACAGGGAGACCCAGTACTTC

V: TRBV7-3
D: .
size: once
J: TRBJ1-1
CDR3: CASSLTQESEAFF
DNA: TGTGCCAGCAGCTTAACGCAGGAAAGTGAAGCTTTCTTT

V: TRBV14
D: .
size: .
J: TRBJ2-4
CDR3: CASSPARRAGNIQYF
DNA: TGTGCCAGCAGCCCGGCGAGGAGGGCGGGAAACATTCAGTACTTC

V: TRBV5-4
D: TRBD1
size: .
J: TRBJ2-5
CDR3: CASSPRGTGRMKTQYF
DNA: TGTGCCAGCAGCCCCCGCGGGACAGGGAGGATGAAGACCCAGTACTTC

V: TRBV28
D: TRBD2
size: .
J: TRBJ2-1
CDR3: CASSPPRSPGGADEQFF
DNA: TGTGCCAGCAGTCCCCCAAGGTCACCGGGAGGGGCCGATGAGCAGTTCTTC

V: TRBV7-8
D: TRBD2
size: .
J: TRBJ2-3
CDR3: CASSSGGGITDTQYF
DNA: TGTGCCAGCTCCTCGGGGGGAGGGATCACAGATACGCAGTATTTT

V: TRBV2
D: .
size: .
J: TRBJ1-1
CDR3: CASSERIKGGNTEAFF
DNA: TGTGCCAGCAGTGAAAGGATCAAAGGGGGGAACACTGAAGCTTTCTTT

V: TRBV2
D: TRBD1
size: .
J: TRBJ1-1
CDR3: CASSEEGGFTEAFF
DNA: TGTGCCAGCAGTGAAGAAGGGGGCTTTACTGAAGCTTTCTTT

V: TRBV4-2
D: .
size: .
J: TRBJ1-1
CDR3: CASSQYPPTGTEAFF
DNA: TGTGCCAGCAGCCAATACCCACCTACCGGCACTGAAGCTTTCTTT

V: TRBV5-4
D: .
size: .
J: TRBJ1-2
CDR3: CASKWVSDYGYTF
DNA: TGTGCCAGCAAGTGGGTCTCGGACTATGGCTACACCTTC

V: TRBV7-3
D: .
size: .
J: TRBJ2-2
CDR3: CASSLSQGTGELFF
DNA: TGTGCCAGCAGCTTAAGTCAGGGAACCGGGGAGCTGTTTTTT

V: TRBV13
D: TRBD2
size: .
J: TRBJ2-3
CDR3: CASSPRGGDVTDTQYF
DNA: TGTGCCAGCAGCCCCCGGGGAGGGGACGTGACAGATACGCAGTATTTT

V: TRBV13
D: TRBD2
size: .
J: TRBJ2-7
CDR3: CASTSGVGGSINEQYF
DNA: TGTGCCAGCACCTCCGGGGTTGGCGGGAGTATTAACGAGCAGTACTTC

V: TRBV15
D: TRBD2
size: .
J: TRBJ2-3
CDR3: CATSIGLAGGQDTQYF
DNA: TGTGCCACCAGCATCGGACTAGCGGGAGGACAAGATACGCAGTATTTT

V: TRBV3-1/TRBV3-2
D: .
size: few
J: TRBJ1-2
CDR3: CASSTGGRKFF
DNA: TGTGCCAGCAGCACGGGGGGAAGAAAGTTTTTC

V: TRBV19
D: .
size: .
J: TRBJ1-2
CDR3: CASAERRSNYGYTF
DNA: TGTGCCAGCGCGGAGCGGCGTTCTAACTATGGCTACACCTTC

V: TRBV19
D: .
size: .
J: TRBJ2-5
CDR3: CASSITLKGGQETQYF
DNA: TGTGCCAGTAGTATCACCCTTAAGGGGGGCCAAGAGACCCAGTACTTC

V: TRBV2
D: TRBD1
size: .
J: TRBJ2-3
CDR3: CASFRSRGRNRPTDTQYF
DNA: TGTGCCAGCTTCCGGTCGAGGGGGCGAAATAGACCCACAGATACGCAGTATTTT

V: TRBV5-5
D: TRBD2
size: .
J: TRBJ2-1
CDR3: CASSLWGGSDEQFF
DNA: TGTGCCAGCAGCTTGTGGGGCGGGAGTGATGAGCAGTTCTTC

V: TRBV5-6
D: TRBD2
size: .
J: TRBJ2-3
CDR3: CASSLAASGVRTDTQYF
DNA: TGTGCCAGCAGCCTCGCAGCTAGCGGGGTTCGCACAGATACGCAGTATTTT